The rows below give T cell receptor beta chains drawn from one sample of a study of blood T cell repertoires in COVID-19. Using immunoSEQ multiplex PCR, the repertoire was profiled, and TCRdb retains in-frame clones only, with some absent. The sample lists approximately 300,000 clones; around 85% were seen once. The sample taken for sequencing was peripheral blood. Receptors were obtained from a human donor with COVID-19, enrolled during active disease. The donor label of this sample is uncertain. CDR3s include the opening cysteine and the closing phenylalanine or tryptophan. A D gene is named only where the DNA matches it firmly. Where a row states a size, it is once, few, many or the class of an expanded clone; other rows omit it.

clone_size d_call j_call v_call cdr3_nt cdr3_aa
. . TRBJ1-6 TRBV11-2 TGTGCCAGCAGCTTTGGGAGCGATAATTCACCCCTCCACTTT CASSFGSDNSPLHF
. . TRBJ2-1 TRBV7-3 TGTGCCAGCAATACACAGGGTAACAATGAGCAGTTCTTC CASNTQGNNEQFF
. . TRBJ1-5 TRBV7-2 TGTGCCAGCAGCTTAGGTTATAGCAATCAGCCCCAGCATTTT CASSLGYSNQPQHF
. . TRBJ2-7 TRBV18 TGTGCCAGCTCACCCCGGTCTACTGGCTCCTACGAGCAGTACTTC CASSPRSTGSYEQYF
few . TRBJ1-2 TRBV28 TGTGCCAGCCGAAAAGTTGTGGGAGCTAACTATGGCTACACCTTC CASRKVVGANYGYTF
once . TRBJ1-5 TRBV3-1/TRBV3-2 TGTGCCAGCAGCCAAGTTGGGGAGGGTCAGCCCCAGCATTTT CASSQVGEGQPQHF
. TRBD2 TRBJ2-1 TRBV9 TGTGCCAGCAGCGTAGCCTCCAGACTAGCAGAATACAATGAGCAGTTCTTC CASSVASRLAEYNEQFF
. TRBD2 TRBJ2-3 TRBV5-4 TGTGCCAGCAGCAAGGGACTAGCGGGAGGGCAAGGAGATACGCAGTATTTT CASSKGLAGGQGDTQYF
. TRBD1 TRBJ1-6 TRBV9 TGTGCCAGCAGCGTAGACAGGGGTGAATCACCCCTCCACTTT CASSVDRGESPLHF
once TRBD2 TRBJ2-3 TRBV3-1/TRBV3-2 TGTGCCAGCAGCCCCGCCCGATGGACTAGCGGGAGCACAGATACGCAGTATTTT CASSPARWTSGSTDTQYF
. TRBD2 TRBJ2-7 TRBV7-2 TGTGCCAGCAGCTCCAGAGCGGGAGTCTCCTACGAGCAGTACTTC CASSSRAGVSYEQYF
. TRBD1 TRBJ1-4 TRBV19 TGTGCCAGTTGGTGGACAGGGGGGACAACTAATGAAAAACTGTTTTTT CASWWTGGTTNEKLFF
. TRBD2 TRBJ2-5 TRBV12-5 TGTGCTAGTGGTTTGGGGACTAGCGGGAGGGCAGAGACCCAGTACTTC CASGLGTSGRAETQYF
. TRBD1 TRBJ2-3 TRBV11-3 TGTGCCAGCAGCCGTAGGACAGGGGGTGCAGATACGCAGTATTTT CASSRRTGGADTQYF
. TRBD2 TRBJ2-1 TRBV28 TGTGCCAGCAGGTCGGGGGGGTTCAGCTCCTACAATGAGCAGTTCTTC CASRSGGFSSYNEQFF
. TRBD1 TRBJ1-1 TRBV6-6 TGTGCCAGCAGTGACCGGGACAGGGGATGGACTGAAGCTTTCTTT CASSDRDRGWTEAFF
. . TRBJ1-5 TRBV6-1 TGTGCCAGCAGTGAGCCACGGGGTCGGCAGCCCCAGCATTTT CASSEPRGRQPQHF
. . TRBJ1-1 TRBV3-1/TRBV3-2 TGTGCCAGCAGCCAGGTTAGGTTCCCACGGGGGAACACTGAAGCTTTCTTT CASSQVRFPRGNTEAFF
. TRBD2 TRBJ2-7 TRBV18 TGTGCCAGCTCACCAGGGGGGGACGAGCAGTACTTC CASSPGGDEQYF
once TRBD1 TRBJ1-2 TRBV5-1 TGCGCCAGCAGCCTACAGGGGGCTGGCGGCTACACCTTC CASSLQGAGGYTF
. TRBD1 TRBJ1-1 TRBV29-1 TGCAGCGCGGGACAGTGGAACACTGAAGCTTTCTTT CSAGQWNTEAFF
. TRBD2 TRBJ2-1 TRBV2 TGTGCCAGCAGGGGGACTAGTTCCTACAATGAGCAGTTCTTC CASRGTSSYNEQFF
. . TRBJ2-1 TRBV11-3 TGTGCCAGCAGCTTAGATGGAGGGGGCGTTAACCGTGGTGAGCAGTTCTTC CASSLDGGGVNRGEQFF
. . TRBJ2-5 TRBV29-1 TGCAGCGTTGAAGGGCCAGGGGCCCAAGAGACCCAGTACTTC CSVEGPGAQETQYF
. TRBD1 TRBJ1-5 TRBV3-1/TRBV3-2 TGTGCCAGCAGCCAAGGGACAGGGGGAAATCAGCCCCAGCATTTT CASSQGTGGNQPQHF
. . TRBJ2-7 TRBV27 TGTGCCAGCAGTTTAAATGGACACTCGGAAGAGCAGTACTTC CASSLNGHSEEQYF
once TRBD2 TRBJ2-1 TRBV7-3 TGTGCCAGCAGCTTAAGGCTAGCGGGAGCCGAGCAGTTCTTC CASSLRLAGAEQFF
. TRBD1 TRBJ2-5 TRBV7-2 TGTGCCAGCAGCACGACAGGGTTGGTGGAGACCCAGTACTTC CASSTTGLVETQYF
. TRBD2 TRBJ2-5 TRBV11-2 TGTGCCAGCAGATATAGCGGGAGGGCCCTAGAGACCCAGTACTTC CASRYSGRALETQYF
. TRBD1 TRBJ2-7 TRBV5-1 TGCGCCAGCAGCTGGGCGGGACAGGGGGCAAACGAGCAGTACTTC CASSWAGQGANEQYF
. . TRBJ2-2 TRBV19 TGTGCCTCTAGTTTCGCAACGAACACCGGGGAGCTGTTTTTT CASSFATNTGELFF
. . TRBJ1-2 TRBV7-2 TGTGCCAGCAGCGCGGGGGGGATGGACTATGGCTACACCTTC CASSAGGMDYGYTF
. . TRBJ2-1 TRBV28 TGTGCCAGCAGTTTATGGCCCAACTCACGCAATGAGCAGTTCTTC CASSLWPNSRNEQFF
. TRBD2 TRBJ2-1 TRBV2 TGTGCCAGCAGGGCTCCCGGACTAGCGCTTTACAATGAGCAGTTCTTC CASRAPGLALYNEQFF
. . TRBJ1-4 TRBV12-3/TRBV12-4 TGTGCCAGCAGCCGAGACATCGGAAAACTGTTTTTT CASSRDIGKLFF
. . TRBJ1-1 TRBV24-1 TGTGCCACCAGTGGCGGTCAGGGCTTGAACACTGAAGCTTTCTTT CATSGGQGLNTEAFF
. TRBD1 TRBJ1-4 TRBV28 TGTGCCAGCAGTTTATGGGGACAGGGGGCAGGAAAACTGTTTTTT CASSLWGQGAGKLFF
. TRBD1 TRBJ1-2 TRBV20-1 TGCAGTGCTAGTCAGGGGGCGCCTCCTCCCGGCTACACCTTC CSASQGAPPPGYTF
. . TRBJ1-5 TRBV19 TGTGCCAGTAGTCCCCCAGGAGGTCAGCCCCAGCATTTT CASSPPGGQPQHF
. TRBD2 TRBJ2-5 TRBV19 TGTGCCAGTAGTGGACTAGCCTATGAGACCCAGTACTTC CASSGLAYETQYF
. . TRBJ1-1 TRBV5-1 TGCGCCAGCAGTGAACAGATGATCACTGAAGCTTTCTTT CASSEQMITEAFF
few . TRBJ2-2 TRBV4-1 TGCGCCAGCAGCCAAGATTCCAGCGCGGGGCCACTCTGGGTAAACGGGGAGCTGTTTTTT CASSQDSSAGPLWVNGELFF
few TRBD1 TRBJ1-1 TRBV28 TGTGCCAGCAGAATACAGGGGCTGAACACTGAAGCTTTCTTT CASRIQGLNTEAFF
. TRBD1 TRBJ1-4 TRBV5-6 TGTGCCAGCAGCCGACAGGGCGCAACTAATGAAAAACTGTTTTTT CASSRQGATNEKLFF
. TRBD1 TRBJ1-1 TRBV6-1 TGTGCCAGCAGTGCACACCTGGGACAGACGAACACTGAAGCTTTCTTT CASSAHLGQTNTEAFF
. . TRBJ2-7 TRBV6-5 TGTGCCAGCAGGCTACTAGCCCAACCCCGCTACGAGCAGTACTTC CASRLLAQPRYEQYF
. . TRBJ1-6 TRBV3-1/TRBV3-2 TGTGCCAGCAGCCAAGAGGGGGGGCAGGCTTCACCCCTCCACTTT CASSQEGGQASPLHF
. TRBD2 TRBJ2-2 TRBV18 TGTGCCAGCTCACCAATTGGGGACTACCAAAACACCGGGGAGCTGTTTTTT CASSPIGDYQNTGELFF
. TRBD1 TRBJ2-1 TRBV7-2 TGTGCCAGCAGCAAGGGACAGGGGGCCTACAATGAGCAGTTCTTC CASSKGQGAYNEQFF
. . TRBJ1-1 TRBV24-1 TGTGCCACCAGTGATGTAGGACAGAAGAACACTGAAGCTTTCTTT CATSDVGQKNTEAFF
. . TRBJ1-2 TRBV28 TGTGCCAGCAGTTCCCGAGGTGGCTACACCTTC CASSSRGGYTF
few . TRBJ2-7 TRBV7-3 TGTGCCAGCAGCTCACCCCCGGGAACCCGCGCGGACGAGCAGTACTTC CASSSPPGTRADEQYF
. . TRBJ1-1 TRBV3-1/TRBV3-2 TGTGCCAGCAGACACGCGAACACTGAAGCTTTCTTT CASRHANTEAFF
. TRBD1 TRBJ1-3 TRBV5-4 TGTGCCAGCAGCTTGGTGGGACAGAAAGGAAACACCATATATTTT CASSLVGQKGNTIYF
. . TRBJ1-3 TRBV5-5 TGTGCCAGCAGCTTGTTTCGGGGAGCAGCAGGAAACACCATATATTTT CASSLFRGAAGNTIYF
. . TRBJ1-1 TRBV6-5 TGTGCCAGCAGTTATCAATCGAACACTGAAGCTTTCTTT CASSYQSNTEAFF